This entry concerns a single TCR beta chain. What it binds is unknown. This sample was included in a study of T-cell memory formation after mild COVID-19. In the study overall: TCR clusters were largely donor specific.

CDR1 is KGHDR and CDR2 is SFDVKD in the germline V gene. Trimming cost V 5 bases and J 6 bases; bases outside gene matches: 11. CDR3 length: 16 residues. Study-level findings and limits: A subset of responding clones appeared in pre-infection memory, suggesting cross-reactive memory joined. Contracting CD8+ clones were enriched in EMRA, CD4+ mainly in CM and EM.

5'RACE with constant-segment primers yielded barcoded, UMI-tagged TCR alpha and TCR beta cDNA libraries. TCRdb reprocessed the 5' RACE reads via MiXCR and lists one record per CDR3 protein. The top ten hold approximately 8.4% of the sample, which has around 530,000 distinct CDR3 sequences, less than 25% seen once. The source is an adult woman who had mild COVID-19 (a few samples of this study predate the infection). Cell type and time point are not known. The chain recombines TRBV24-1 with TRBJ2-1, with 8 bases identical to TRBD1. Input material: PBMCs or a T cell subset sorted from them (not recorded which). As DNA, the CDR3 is TGTGCCACCAGTGTATTACAGGCTGGGACAGGCAATGAGCAGTTCTTC. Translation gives CATSVLQAGTGNEQFF.